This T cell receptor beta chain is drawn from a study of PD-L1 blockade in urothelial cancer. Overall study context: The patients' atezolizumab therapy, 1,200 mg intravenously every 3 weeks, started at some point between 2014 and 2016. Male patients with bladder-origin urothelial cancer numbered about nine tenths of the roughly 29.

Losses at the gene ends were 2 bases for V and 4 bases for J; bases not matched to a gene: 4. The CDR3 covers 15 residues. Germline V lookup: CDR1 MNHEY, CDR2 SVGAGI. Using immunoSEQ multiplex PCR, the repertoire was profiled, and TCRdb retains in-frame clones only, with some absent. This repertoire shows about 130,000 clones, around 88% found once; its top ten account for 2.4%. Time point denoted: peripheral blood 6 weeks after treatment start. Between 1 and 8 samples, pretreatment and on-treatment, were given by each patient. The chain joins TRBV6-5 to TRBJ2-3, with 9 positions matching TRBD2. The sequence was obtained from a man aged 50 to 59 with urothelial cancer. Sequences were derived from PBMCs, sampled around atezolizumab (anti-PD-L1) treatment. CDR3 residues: CASSYGRGGSDTQYF. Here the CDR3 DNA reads TGTGCCAGCAGTTACGGGCGGGGGGGGTCAGATACGCAGTATTTT.